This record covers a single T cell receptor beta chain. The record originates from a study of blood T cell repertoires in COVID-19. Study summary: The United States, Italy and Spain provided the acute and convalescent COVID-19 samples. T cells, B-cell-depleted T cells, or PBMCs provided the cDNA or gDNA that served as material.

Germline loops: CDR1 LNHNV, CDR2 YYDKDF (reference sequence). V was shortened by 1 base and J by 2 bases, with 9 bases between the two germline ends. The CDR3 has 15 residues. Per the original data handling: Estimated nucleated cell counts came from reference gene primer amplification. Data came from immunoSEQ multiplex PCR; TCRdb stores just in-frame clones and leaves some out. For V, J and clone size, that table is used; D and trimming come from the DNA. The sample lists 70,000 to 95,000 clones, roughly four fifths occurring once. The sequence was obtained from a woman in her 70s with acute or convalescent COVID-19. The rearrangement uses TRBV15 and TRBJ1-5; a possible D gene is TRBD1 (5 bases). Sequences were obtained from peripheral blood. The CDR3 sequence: CATSRGGDGNQPQHF. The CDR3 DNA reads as TGTGCCACCAGCAGAGGGGGGGATGGCAATCAGCCCCAGCATTTT.